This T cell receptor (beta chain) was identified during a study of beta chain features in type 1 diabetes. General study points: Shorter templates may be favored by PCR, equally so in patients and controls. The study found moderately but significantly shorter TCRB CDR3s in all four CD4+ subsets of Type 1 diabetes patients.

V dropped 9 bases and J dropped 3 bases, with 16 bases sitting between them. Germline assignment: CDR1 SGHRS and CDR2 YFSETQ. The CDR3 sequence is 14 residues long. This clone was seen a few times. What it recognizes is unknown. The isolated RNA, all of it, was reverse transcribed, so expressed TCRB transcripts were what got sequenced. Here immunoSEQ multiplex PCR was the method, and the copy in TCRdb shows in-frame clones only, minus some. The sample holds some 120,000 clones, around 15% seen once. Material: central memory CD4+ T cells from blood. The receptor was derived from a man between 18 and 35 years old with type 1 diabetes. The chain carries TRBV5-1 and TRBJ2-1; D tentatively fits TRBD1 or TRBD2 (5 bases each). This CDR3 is CATSRGRDYNEQFF. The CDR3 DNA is TGCGCCACCTCGAGGGGCAGGGACTACAATGAGCAGTTCTTC.